Listed here are 2 T cell receptor beta chains from one sample, sequenced in a study of T cell changes during pregnancy in multiple sclerosis. This table comes from immunoSEQ multiplex PCR, and its TCRdb copy is limited to in-frame clones, with some not included. Found here are some 39,000 clones, 70% to 90% of them singletons; the top ten hold under 5%. Sample: CD8+ T cells from peripheral blood mononuclear cells, taken in the first trimester of pregnancy. The receptor source for this set is a female donor with multiple sclerosis, enrolled in a pregnancy study.

The J gene is TRBJ2-4, the V gene TRBV9, with TRBD2 identical over 7 bases. There are 13 residues in the CDR3. Germline lookup yields CDR1 SGDLS and CDR2 YYNGEE. V shed 3 bases and J 9 bases; nucleotides not matched to a gene: 6. The CDR3 coding sequence is TGTGCCAGCAGCGCGTCGGGAGGTAGCATTCAGTACTTC. Translating gives CASSASGGSIQYF. The full variable domain, in which reference TRBV9 and TRBJ2-4 provide the parts outside the CDR3, is DSGVTQTPKHLITATGQRVTLRCSPRSGDLSVYWYQQSLDQGLQFLIQYYNGEERAKGNILERFSAQQFPDLHSELNLSSLELGDSALYFCASSASGGSIQYFGAGTRLSVL.

V usage is TRBV18 and J usage is TRBJ1-5; D is unclear. Germline V gives CDR1 KGHSH, CDR2 LQKENI. The CDR3 covers 15 residues. The ends were cut back, 3 bases at V and 5 bases at J, with 14 bases in the middle. DNA for the CDR3: TGTGCCAGCTCACCCACGGAGTGGTTTTATCAGCCCCAGCATTTT. Protein product: CASSPTEWFYQPQHF.